This T cell receptor beta chain was profiled in a study of blood T cell repertoires in COVID-19. Study at large: Samples representing acute and convalescent COVID-19 were sourced from the United States, Italy and Spain.

In the original processing: Nucleated cell counts were estimated from reference gene primer amplification. Only in-frame clones appear in the TCRdb table, and some are missing; sequencing was by immunoSEQ multiplex PCR. Clonal size and the V and J genes are those of that table, whereas D and trimming came from the DNA. The sample holds 100,000 to 120,000 clones, around 68% seen once. The CDR3 totals 12 residues. Between the trimmed V and J ends, which lost 6 bases and 5 bases, there was a span of 8 bases. Germline V gene data show CDR1 as ENHRY and CDR2 as SYGVKD. What was sequenced was peripheral blood. The source of this sequence is a woman aged 55-75 years with acute or convalescent COVID-19. The rearrangement links TRBV10-3 to TRBJ2-1; possibly TRBD2 for D (5 bases). DNA of the CDR3: TGTGCCATCAGGGTGCGGGACAATGAGCAGTTCTTC. Translated: CAIRVRDNEQFF.